The 27 T cell receptor beta chains reported below all come from one sample, sequenced in a study of blood T cell repertoires in COVID-19. Method: immunoSEQ multiplex PCR; TCRdb's copy keeps in-frame clones and lacks some. This sample has about 150,000 clones, with roughly 80% found just once. The sample was PBMCs or T cells enriched from blood (not recorded which). Receptors originate from a woman aged 45-65 years who had recovered from COVID-19.

The V gene is TRBV28, the J gene TRBJ2-5, with D possibly being TRBD1 (8 bases). V was trimmed by 2 bases and J by 4 bases, leaving 14 bases between them. The CDR3 sequence is 15 residues long. Germline V lookup: CDR1 MDHEN, CDR2 SYDVKM. CDR3 in amino acids: CASSLPNRGGETQYF. Written as DNA, the CDR3 is TGTGCCAGCAGTTTACCTAACAGGGGGGGAGAGACCCAGTACTTC.

V gene TRBV24-1 combines with J gene TRBJ1-1; no clear D gene. V dropped 4 bases and J dropped 4 bases, with 3 bases sitting between them. Germline V lookup: CDR1 KGHDR, CDR2 SFDVKD. The length of the CDR3 is 11 residues. CDR3 coding DNA: TGTGCCACCAGTGAGCGCACTGAAGCTTTCTTT. Amino acid sequence: CATSERTEAFF.

This rearrangement joins TRBV6-5 to TRBJ1-2; 7 bases align to TRBD1. The CDR3 has 15 residues. Germline values: CDR1 MNHEY, CDR2 SVGAGI. V dropped 6 bases and J dropped 4; count of bases not matched to a gene: 11. DNA of the CDR3: TGTGCCAGCAGATCTGATGACAGGGCTCCCTATGGCTACACCTTC. Translated: CASRSDDRAPYGYTF.

The V gene is TRBV7-8, the J gene TRBJ2-7, with 7 bases that match TRBD1. V lost 4 bases to trimming and J lost 3 bases; unmatched junction nucleotides: 9. Germline V gene lookup returns CDR1 SGHVS and CDR2 FQNEAQ. The CDR3 has 15 residues. CDR3 sequence: CASSSRDRQYYEQYF. The CDR3 DNA is TGTGCCAGCAGCTCCCGGGACAGACAATACTACGAGCAGTACTTC.

V usage is TRBV5-6 and J usage is TRBJ2-1; 13 nucleotides line up with TRBD2. Losses at the gene ends were 2 bases for V and 15 bases for J; bases not matched to a gene: 14. The CDR3 sequence is 16 residues long. Germline CDR1 SGHDT, CDR2 YYEEEE. CDR3 residues: CASSFGLLAGGPGRFF. The CDR3 nucleotides are TGTGCCAGCAGCTTCGGGTTACTAGCGGGGGGGCCCGGGCGGTTCTTC. The variable domain in full, completed from reference TRBV5-6 and TRBJ2-1, reads DAGVTQSPTHLIKTRGQQVTLRCSPKSGHDTVSWYQQALGQGPQFIFQYYEEEERQRGNFPDRFSGHQFPNYSSELNVNALLLGDSALYLCASSFGLLAGGPGRFFGPGTRLTVL.

The V gene is TRBV18, the J gene TRBJ2-5; D may be TRBD1 (7 bases). Trimming stripped 0 bases from V and 5 bases from J, with 31 bases between. Looked up from germline, CDR1 is KGHSH and CDR2 is LQKENI. This CDR3 has 21 residues. The CDR3, as DNA: TGTGCCAGCTCACCACCATTAAAATCGACTAGACAGGGCAGATCGGGGGAGACCCAGTACTTC. This sequence encodes CASSPPLKSTRQGRSGETQYF.

This sequence joins TRBV18 and TRBJ1-1; D is ambiguous. Trimming stripped 2 bases from V and 1 base from J, with 11 bases between. The CDR3 spans 15 residues. CDR1 is KGHSH and CDR2 is LQKENI in the germline V gene. CDR3 region: CASSPDTARNTEAFF. The CDR3, as DNA: TGTGCCAGCTCACCAGACACCGCCCGGAACACTGAAGCTTTCTTT.

The chain has TRBV9 and TRBJ1-6; 9 nucleotides align to TRBD1. From germline, CDR1 is SGDLS and CDR2 YYNGEE. The CDR3 consists of 18 residues. The V segment lost 4 bases and the J segment 0 bases; nucleotides outside the gene matches: 8. This CDR3 reads CASSSDRGGFSYNSPLHF. As DNA, the CDR3 is TGTGCCAGCAGCTCAGACAGGGGGGGGTTCTCCTATAATTCACCCCTCCACTTT.

The V and J genes are TRBV9 and TRBJ1-1; D gene uncertain. Germline V gene sequence: CDR1 SGDLS, CDR2 YYNGEE. This CDR3 has 15 residues. With 4 bases removed from V and 1 base from J, the gap between germline ends came to 14 bases. The CDR3 nucleotides read TGTGCCAGCAGCCCCCTCGGCGGGCCGAACACTGAAGCTTTCTTT. Protein: CASSPLGGPNTEAFF.

This clone has a single count. The chain combines TRBV5-4 with TRBJ2-2; D perhaps matches TRBD2 (6 bases). The V end lost 4 bases, the J end lost 5 bases, and 15 bases lay between the germline ends. The CDR3 totals 15 residues. Germline loops: CDR1 SGHNT, CDR2 YYREEE (reference sequence). The CDR3: CASSPRGEWTGELFF. CDR3 coding DNA: TGTGCCAGCAGCCCCCGCGGGGAATGGACCGGGGAGCTGTTTTTT.

V gene TRBV6-5 combines with J gene TRBJ2-7; 9 positions match TRBD1. After removal of 5 bases from V and 4 bases from J, the junction contained 9 bases not matched to a gene. Looked up from germline, CDR1 is MNHEY and CDR2 is SVGAGI. The CDR3 contains 15 residues. The CDR3 region has the DNA TGTGCCAGCAGTCCCGATGGGACAGGGCTTTACGAGCAGTACTTC. Translation: CASSPDGTGLYEQYF.

The chain recombines TRBV2 with TRBJ2-1, with D possibly being TRBD2 (6 bases). V lost 4 bases and J lost 3, with 10 bases in between. This CDR3 contains 14 residues. CDR1 and CDR2 from the germline V gene are SNHLY and FYNNEI. CDR3 DNA sequence: TGTGCCAGCAGTGGCTCTAGCGTCTACAATGAGCAGTTCTTC. Protein sequence: CASSGSSVYNEQFF.

The CDR3 sequence is CASSSRDRGNYGYTF. CDR3 bases: TGTGCCAGCAGCTCCCGGGACAGGGGTAACTATGGCTACACCTTC. This rearrangement joins TRBV21-1 to TRBJ1-2; TRBD1, the table's D call, was not compared with the DNA. TRBV21-1 is described as a pseudogene. This CDR3 comprises 15 residues.

The chain is built from TRBV7-9 and TRBJ1-4; 8 nucleotides match TRBD1. Per germline, CDR1 SEHNR and CDR2 FQNEAQ (reference sequence). The CDR3 has 18 residues. The junction had 11 bases not matched to a gene; V was cut back by 5 bases and J by 0 bases. CDR3 loop: CASSQIRQGAATNEKLFF. CDR3 DNA sequence: TGTGCCAGCAGCCAAATCCGTCAGGGGGCCGCAACTAATGAAAAACTGTTTTTT. The whole variable domain, filled in from reference TRBV7-9 and TRBJ1-4, reads DTGVSQNPRHKITKRGQNVTFRCDPISEHNRLYWYRQTLGQGPEFLTYFQNEAQLEKSRLLSDRFSAERPKGSFSTLEIQRTEQGDSAMYLCASSQIRQGAATNEKLFFGSGTQLSVL.

This clone was detected a few times. The chain joins TRBV28 to TRBJ2-7; 11 nucleotides match TRBD2. V dropped 3 bases and J dropped 0; count of bases not matched to a gene: 22. CDR3 length: 22 amino acids. CDR1 MDHEN and CDR2 SYDVKM come from the germline V gene. The CDR3 bases are TGTGCCAGCAGTTTCCAATCAGGGACGCCCGGGACTAGCGGCTCCAGCTCCTACGAGCAGTACTTC. Translating it yields CASSFQSGTPGTSGSSSYEQYF.

The rearrangement links TRBV11-1 to TRBJ1-2, with 9 bases fitting TRBD1. With 1 base clipped from V and 7 bases from J, the junction kept 7 bases outside the gene matches. There are 15 residues in the CDR3. Germline values: CDR1 SGHAT, CDR2 FQDESV (reference sequence). CDR3 nucleotide sequence: TGTGCCAGCAGCTTAGTTTGGGACAGGGTGCGTGGCTACACCTTC. Its translation is CASSLVWDRVRGYTF. Drawing the rest from reference TRBV11-1 and TRBJ1-2, the complete variable domain is EAEVAQSPRYKITEKSQAVAFWCDPISGHATLYWYRQILGQGPELLVQFQDESVVDDSQLPKDRFSAERLKGVDSTLKIQPAELGDSAMYLCASSLVWDRVRGYTFGSGTRLTVV.

The V gene is TRBV28, the J gene TRBJ1-2; D is ambiguous. This CDR3 is built from 14 residues. Germline CDR1 MDHEN, CDR2 SYDVKM. The ends were cut back, 2 bases at V and 7 bases at J, with 14 bases in the middle. CDR3 region: CASSLGRLAAGYTF. In DNA, the CDR3 is TGTGCCAGCAGTTTAGGCAGGTTGGCAGCTGGCTACACCTTC.

The chain combines TRBV2 with TRBJ1-2; 9 bases fit TRBD1. This CDR3 comprises 14 residues. Unmatched junction bases numbered 4, after V lost 6 bases and J lost 2 bases. Germline CDR1 is SNHLY and CDR2 is FYNNEI. The CDR3 here is CASRAGQGNYGYTF. The CDR3 nucleotides are TGTGCCAGCAGGGCTGGACAGGGGAACTATGGCTACACCTTC.

This clone was found many times. J is TRBJ2-7 and V is TRBV6-5, with TRBD1 identical over 9 bases. CDR1 and CDR2 from the germline V gene are MNHEY and SVGAGI. V dropped 6 bases and J dropped 3; count of bases not matched to a gene: 6. This CDR3 is 14 amino acids long. CDR3 DNA: TGTGCCAGCAGGTCACAGGGGGCATTCTACGAGCAGTACTTC. It encodes CASRSQGAFYEQYF.

The sample holds one count of this clone. The chain uses TRBV7-8 and TRBJ2-7; the match to TRBD1 covers 7 bases. V trimming: 5 bases; J trimming: 4 bases; junction bases outside the gene matches: 8. The CDR3 loop spans 14 amino acids. Germline values: CDR1 SGHVS, CDR2 FQNEAQ. The CDR3 sequence is CASSPTGIIYEQYF. In DNA form, the CDR3 reads TGTGCCAGCAGCCCGACAGGGATTATATACGAGCAGTACTTC.

The rearrangement uses TRBV3-1 (or the pseudogene TRBV3-2) and TRBJ2-1, with 13 bases that match TRBD2. Trimming at V came to 4 bases and at J to 7 bases, leaving 1 base not matched to a gene. The CDR3 contains 14 residues. CDR1 and CDR2 from the germline V gene are LGHDT and YNNKEL (reference sequence). The CDR3, as DNA: TGTGCCAGCAGCCTGGGACTAGCGGGGAATGAGCAGTTCTTC. Its protein is CASSLGLAGNEQFF.

The CDR3 loop is CASKDLTRENRDTQYF. The CDR3 DNA follows: TGTGCCAGCAAGGATCTAACCCGGGAGAATAGAGATACGCAGTATTTT. The chain combines TRBV7-9 with TRBJ2-3, with D maybe TRBD2 (6 bases). V was shortened by 7 bases and J by 5 bases, with 22 bases between the two germline ends. Germline CDR1 is SEHNR and CDR2 is FQNEAQ (reference sequence). The CDR3 loop spans 16 amino acids.

This clone has just one count. The V and J genes are TRBV5-1 and TRBJ1-2, with D hard to call. Trimming cost V 1 base and J 0 bases, with 7 bases left between them. This CDR3 has 14 amino acids. Germline V gene lookup returns CDR1 SGHRS and CDR2 YFSETQ. The DNA of the CDR3 is TGCGCCAGCAGCTTGACAGAATCTAACTATGGCTACACCTTC. Its protein product is CASSLTESNYGYTF.

The V and J genes are TRBV19 and TRBJ1-1, with TRBD1 identical over 10 bases. The CDR3 is 15 amino acids. V was pared by 8 bases and J by 0 bases, with 6 bases of the junction left unmatched. Germline CDR1 is LNHDA and CDR2 is SQIVND (reference sequence). In nucleotides, the CDR3 is TGTGCCAGTGGGACAGGGGATGTTTTGAACACTGAAGCTTTCTTT. Translated: CASGTGDVLNTEAFF.

This chain connects TRBV6-4 to TRBJ1-1, with TRBD1 matching 12 bases. Germline assignment: CDR1 MRHNA and CDR2 SNTAGT. The J segment lost 9 bases and the V segment lost 6 bases, leaving 8 bases of the junction unmatched. CDR3 size: 14 residues. The DNA of the CDR3 is TGTGCCAGCAGCGCTGGGGGGACAGGGGGCCAAGCTTTCTTT. It yields the protein CASSAGGTGGQAFF.

This clone showed up just once. This chain links TRBV4-3 with TRBJ2-5; 7 bases fit TRBD2. With 4 bases clipped from V and 6 bases from J, the junction kept 11 bases outside the gene matches. CDR3 size: 15 residues. Germline V gene data show CDR1 as LGHNA and CDR2 as YSLEER. CDR3 region: CASSLLWAGLQTQYF. The CDR3 DNA sequence: TGCGCCAGCAGCCTATTATGGGCGGGACTACAGACCCAGTACTTC.

This sequence joins TRBV25-1 and TRBJ2-5, with 8 nucleotides matching TRBD1. The V segment lost 3 bases and the J segment 5 bases; nucleotides outside the gene matches: 8. CDR3 length equals 15 residues. Germline V gene lookup returns CDR1 MGHDK and CDR2 SYGVNS. In DNA form, the CDR3 reads TGTGCCAGCAGTGACCCTGGACAGGGTGGGGAGACCCAGTACTTC. Amino acid sequence: CASSDPGQGGETQYF.